A selection of T cell receptor beta chains follows, all from one sample in a study of T-cell reconstitution after alpha-beta-depleted transplantation in children. TCRdb recomputed calls from the PCR reads with MiXCR, one row per CDR3 protein. The data hold about 640,000 distinct CDR3 sequences, with roughly 13% observed a single time. The sequences come from PBMCs, mostly from graft donor cells, collected 360 days after TCRalphabeta/CD19-depleted stem cell transplant. The receptors shown here come from a male patient younger than 18 who had a stem cell transplant for acute myeloid leukemia, so the T cells may come from the graft donor. CDR3s include the opening cysteine and the closing phenylalanine or tryptophan. Each record gives: J gene, D gene, V gene, clone size, CDR3 DNA, CDR3 protein. A D gene is named only where the DNA matches it firmly. Clone sizes are given selectively: once, few, many, or a class where the clone is expanded.

j_gene: TRBJ2-1
d_gene: -
v_gene: TRBV7-9
abundance: -
CDR3nt: TGTGCCAGCAGCTTAAGAAGGTGGGAGTGGGACAATGAGCAGTTCTTC
CDR3aa: CASSLRRWEWDNEQFF

j_gene: TRBJ2-2
d_gene: TRBD2
v_gene: TRBV29-1
abundance: few
CDR3nt: TGCAGCGTAGAAGTCTTAGCGGGAGGGCCCGGGGAGCTGTTTTTT
CDR3aa: CSVEVLAGGPGELFF

j_gene: TRBJ2-5
d_gene: -
v_gene: TRBV2
abundance: many
CDR3nt: TGTGCCAGCAGTGAAGCGATGAAGGCAGCGGAGACCCAGTACTTC
CDR3aa: CASSEAMKAAETQYF

j_gene: TRBJ1-1
d_gene: TRBD1
v_gene: TRBV20-1
abundance: -
CDR3nt: TGCTGTGCTAGAGCCCCAAGGCCGGGACAGGGCGACACTGAAGCTTTCTTT
CDR3aa: CCARAPRPGQGDTEAFF

j_gene: TRBJ2-1
d_gene: TRBD2
v_gene: TRBV20-1
abundance: -
CDR3nt: TGCAGTGCTAGACACGGGACTAGCGGCTACAATGAGCAGTTCTTC
CDR3aa: CSARHGTSGYNEQFF

j_gene: TRBJ1-1
d_gene: -
v_gene: TRBV29-1
abundance: -
CDR3nt: TGCAGCGTTGGCAGGGAATGGGCTGAAGCTTTCTTT
CDR3aa: CSVGREWAEAFF

j_gene: TRBJ2-7
d_gene: -
v_gene: TRBV24-1
abundance: many
CDR3nt: TGTGCCACCTCTCCGGGACGGCCCCCAGGGGAGCAGTACTTC
CDR3aa: CATSPGRPPGEQYF

j_gene: TRBJ2-3
d_gene: TRBD2
v_gene: TRBV6-5
abundance: -
CDR3nt: TGTGCCAGCAGTTACGCTCCGACTAGCGGGAGAGGGGCAGATACGCAGTATTTT
CDR3aa: CASSYAPTSGRGADTQYF

j_gene: TRBJ2-7
d_gene: TRBD2
v_gene: TRBV15
abundance: -
CDR3nt: TGTGCCACCAGCAGAGAGTATGAGACTAGCGGGACCGAGCAGTACTTC
CDR3aa: CATSREYETSGTEQYF

j_gene: TRBJ2-1
d_gene: -
v_gene: TRBV14
abundance: -
CDR3nt: TGTGCCAGCAGCCATGTGGGAGTCTACAATGAGCAGTTCTTC
CDR3aa: CASSHVGVYNEQFF

j_gene: TRBJ1-1
d_gene: -
v_gene: TRBV15
abundance: many
CDR3nt: TGTGCCACCAGCAGAGATTTTTATGACCTACCACAGAACACTGAAGCTTTCTTT
CDR3aa: CATSRDFYDLPQNTEAFF

j_gene: TRBJ1-2
d_gene: -
v_gene: TRBV5-1
abundance: many
CDR3nt: TGCGCCAGCAGTATGACTCAGGGGAACTCTGGCTACACCTTC
CDR3aa: CASSMTQGNSGYTF

j_gene: TRBJ2-7
d_gene: TRBD2
v_gene: TRBV5-6
abundance: many
CDR3nt: TGTGCCAGCAGCTTGGGAGGGACTAGCGGCCACGAGCAGTACTTC
CDR3aa: CASSLGGTSGHEQYF

j_gene: TRBJ2-7
d_gene: TRBD1
v_gene: TRBV7-2
abundance: -
CDR3nt: TGTGCCAGCAGCTTAGTCCCGGGACAGGGGAGCCACGAGCAGTACTTC
CDR3aa: CASSLVPGQGSHEQYF

j_gene: TRBJ2-2
d_gene: -
v_gene: TRBV7-3
abundance: few
CDR3nt: TGTGCCAGCAGCCCCACGATACTCGGGGAGCTGTTTTTT
CDR3aa: CASSPTILGELFF

j_gene: TRBJ1-6
d_gene: -
v_gene: TRBV29-1
abundance: many
CDR3nt: TGCAGCGCTACCACTGGGACGGTTAATTCACCCCTCCACTTT
CDR3aa: CSATTGTVNSPLHF

j_gene: TRBJ2-5
d_gene: TRBD2
v_gene: TRBV28
abundance: -
CDR3nt: TGTGCCGCGGGACTAGCGGGAGGAGGGAAAGAGACCCAGTACTTC
CDR3aa: CAAGLAGGGKETQYF

j_gene: TRBJ2-5
d_gene: TRBD2
v_gene: TRBV29-1
abundance: many
CDR3nt: TGCAGCGTTTCGGGGGGAGAGACCCAGTACTTC
CDR3aa: CSVSGGETQYF

j_gene: TRBJ2-7
d_gene: TRBD2
v_gene: TRBV27
abundance: few
CDR3nt: TGTGCCAGCAGTTTATCTCCCACAGCGTCACCGATGACTAGCGGTCCCTACGAGCAGTACTTC
CDR3aa: CASSLSPTASPMTSGPYEQYF

j_gene: TRBJ2-2
d_gene: -
v_gene: TRBV5-1
abundance: many
CDR3nt: TGCGCCAGCAGCTCCCGTGAGGGACAACTCACCGGGGAGCTGTTTTTT
CDR3aa: CASSSREGQLTGELFF

j_gene: TRBJ2-1
d_gene: TRBD2
v_gene: TRBV6-2/TRBV6-3
abundance: -
CDR3nt: TGTGCCAGCAGACCGGGGACTACAGCCTACAATGAGCAGTTCTTC
CDR3aa: CASRPGTTAYNEQFF

j_gene: TRBJ2-7
d_gene: TRBD1
v_gene: TRBV4-3
abundance: few
CDR3nt: TGCGCCAGCAGCCAAGCCCCAGGGGGCACCTACGAGCAGTACTTC
CDR3aa: CASSQAPGGTYEQYF

j_gene: TRBJ2-7
d_gene: -
v_gene: TRBV15
abundance: -
CDR3nt: TGTGCCACCAGCAGGGACTCTCTCTCTTCCTACGAGCAGTACTTC
CDR3aa: CATSRDSLSSYEQYF

j_gene: TRBJ2-2
d_gene: TRBD2
v_gene: TRBV11-2
abundance: few
CDR3nt: TGTGCCAGCAGCTTAGATCCAGGGAGGGCGAACACCGGGGAGCTGTTTTTT
CDR3aa: CASSLDPGRANTGELFF

j_gene: TRBJ1-2
d_gene: TRBD1
v_gene: TRBV12-3/TRBV12-4
abundance: few
CDR3nt: TGTGCCAGCAGTCTCAACAGGGGATATGGCTACACCTTC
CDR3aa: CASSLNRGYGYTF

j_gene: TRBJ2-4
d_gene: -
v_gene: TRBV6-1
abundance: many
CDR3nt: TGTGCCAGCAGTGCAGGTTTAGCCAAAAACATTCAGTACTTC
CDR3aa: CASSAGLAKNIQYF

j_gene: TRBJ2-3
d_gene: TRBD2
v_gene: TRBV4-2
abundance: -
CDR3nt: TGTGCCAGCAGCCAAGCTGTAGCGGGAGGGCTTGAAGATACGCAGTATTTT
CDR3aa: CASSQAVAGGLEDTQYF

j_gene: TRBJ1-5
d_gene: -
v_gene: TRBV15
abundance: few
CDR3nt: TGTGCCACCAGTGTTGACGGGGGTCAGCCCCAGCATTTT
CDR3aa: CATSVDGGQPQHF

j_gene: TRBJ1-2
d_gene: TRBD1
v_gene: TRBV5-1
abundance: few
CDR3nt: TGCGCCAGCAGCAAAGACAGGGCCTCTAGAGGCTACACCTTC
CDR3aa: CASSKDRASRGYTF

j_gene: TRBJ2-7
d_gene: TRBD1
v_gene: TRBV4-2
abundance: -
CDR3nt: TGTGCCAGCAGTCCAGCGAAGGGACAGGGGTACGAGCAGTACTTC
CDR3aa: CASSPAKGQGYEQYF

j_gene: TRBJ2-7
d_gene: TRBD1
v_gene: TRBV7-2
abundance: -
CDR3nt: TGTGCCAGCAGCTTCCTGGGACAGTTCTACGAGCAGTACTTC
CDR3aa: CASSFLGQFYEQYF

j_gene: TRBJ1-6
d_gene: TRBD1
v_gene: TRBV28
abundance: -
CDR3nt: TGTGCCAGCAGTCCGGGACAGGGAGGTCGGCCCCTCCACTTT
CDR3aa: CASSPGQGGRPLHF

j_gene: TRBJ1-5
d_gene: -
v_gene: TRBV27
abundance: few
CDR3nt: TGTGCCAGCAGTTTATCGGGGGGGGCTGGGGTACAGCCCCAGCATTTT
CDR3aa: CASSLSGGAGVQPQHF

j_gene: TRBJ1-1
d_gene: -
v_gene: TRBV7-3
abundance: few
CDR3nt: TGTGCCAGCAGCCTAAGAGGGGTAACTGAAGCTTTCTTT
CDR3aa: CASSLRGVTEAFF

j_gene: TRBJ2-5
d_gene: TRBD2
v_gene: TRBV12-3/TRBV12-4
abundance: few
CDR3nt: TGTGCCAGCAGTCCAGAAGGGAGGGCGGGATTGGAGACCCAGTACTTC
CDR3aa: CASSPEGRAGLETQYF

j_gene: TRBJ2-7
d_gene: TRBD2
v_gene: TRBV18
abundance: many
CDR3nt: TGTGCCAGCTCATCCGGGACTAGCGGCACCTACGAGCAGTACTTC
CDR3aa: CASSSGTSGTYEQYF

j_gene: TRBJ2-3
d_gene: TRBD2
v_gene: TRBV5-1
abundance: -
CDR3nt: TGCGCCAGCAGCGGGAGGACTAGCGGGAGGGCCGGCACAGATACGCAGTATTTT
CDR3aa: CASSGRTSGRAGTDTQYF

j_gene: TRBJ2-3
d_gene: TRBD2
v_gene: TRBV4-3
abundance: few
CDR3nt: TGCGCCAGCAGCCTAGGACTCGGGACTAGCGGGACAGATACGCAGTATTTT
CDR3aa: CASSLGLGTSGTDTQYF

j_gene: TRBJ2-2
d_gene: TRBD2
v_gene: TRBV4-3
abundance: few
CDR3nt: TGCGCCAGCAGCCAAGATCTAGCGGGAGGTTACACCGGGGAGCTGTTTTTT
CDR3aa: CASSQDLAGGYTGELFF

j_gene: TRBJ2-1
d_gene: -
v_gene: TRBV29-1
abundance: few
CDR3nt: TGCAGCGTTTGCCGACTAAGCGGGACAACCTACAATGAGCAGTTCTTC
CDR3aa: CSVCRLSGTTYNEQFF

j_gene: TRBJ2-7
d_gene: -
v_gene: TRBV5-1
abundance: few
CDR3nt: TGCGCCAGCAGCTTCGCAGGGTACGGCTACGAGCAGTACTTC
CDR3aa: CASSFAGYGYEQYF

j_gene: TRBJ2-7
d_gene: -
v_gene: TRBV6-7
abundance: -
CDR3nt: TGTGCCACCACCCGACTGAACAGGGACCCGGCGGCGGGGGAGCAGTACTTC
CDR3aa: CATTRLNRDPAAGEQYF

j_gene: TRBJ1-5
d_gene: -
v_gene: TRBV30
abundance: once
CDR3nt: TGTGCCTGGAACGCAACCTATAGCAATCAGCCCCAGCATTTT
CDR3aa: CAWNATYSNQPQHF

j_gene: TRBJ2-7
d_gene: -
v_gene: TRBV6-2/TRBV6-3
abundance: few
CDR3nt: TGTGCCAGCAGTTCCCTCTACCTTAAAATAGGCGAGCAGTACTTC
CDR3aa: CASSSLYLKIGEQYF

j_gene: TRBJ2-1
d_gene: -
v_gene: TRBV15
abundance: many
CDR3nt: TGTGCCACCAGCAGAGATCGCCACAATGAGCAGTTCTTC
CDR3aa: CATSRDRHNEQFF

j_gene: TRBJ2-3
d_gene: TRBD2
v_gene: TRBV13
abundance: many
CDR3nt: TGTGCCAGCAGCTTCCTAGCGGGAGGTGGGACAGATACGCAGTATTTT
CDR3aa: CASSFLAGGGTDTQYF

j_gene: TRBJ2-1
d_gene: -
v_gene: TRBV5-1
abundance: many
CDR3nt: TGCGCCAGCAGCTTCGGGACCCACCACAACTACAATGAGCAGTTCTTC
CDR3aa: CASSFGTHHNYNEQFF

j_gene: TRBJ2-7
d_gene: TRBD2
v_gene: TRBV28
abundance: many
CDR3nt: TGTGCCAGCAGTTTAGAGGCCTTAGCGGGACCTAACGAGCAGTACTTC
CDR3aa: CASSLEALAGPNEQYF

j_gene: TRBJ2-7
d_gene: -
v_gene: TRBV7-2
abundance: -
CDR3nt: TGTGCCAGCAGCCGGACGTCCCTCTACGAGCAGTACTTC
CDR3aa: CASSRTSLYEQYF

j_gene: TRBJ1-1
d_gene: TRBD1
v_gene: TRBV20-1
abundance: -
CDR3nt: TGCAGTGCTAGAGATCGCAAGGGGGCAGTCACTGAAGCTTTCTTT
CDR3aa: CSARDRKGAVTEAFF

j_gene: TRBJ2-7
d_gene: -
v_gene: TRBV29-1
abundance: few
CDR3nt: TGCAGCGCCCGAGGAGGGGGGACTTACGAGCAGTACTTC
CDR3aa: CSARGGGTYEQYF

j_gene: TRBJ1-5
d_gene: -
v_gene: TRBV6-1
abundance: -
CDR3nt: TGTGCCAGCAGTAAGGGGGGGGGACTGGTCCAGTCCAGCAATCAGCCCCAGCATTTT
CDR3aa: CASSKGGGLVQSSNQPQHF

j_gene: TRBJ1-6
d_gene: -
v_gene: TRBV9
abundance: few
CDR3nt: TGTGCCAGCAGCGTAGGGGACGTCGCGTATAATTCACCCCTCCACTTT
CDR3aa: CASSVGDVAYNSPLHF